The clone carrying this T cell receptor (beta chain) appeared many times. The target antigen is unknown. Germline trimming cut 4 bases from V and 10 bases from J; bases unmatched to any gene: 19. The CDR3 totals 19 residues. Germline V gene data show CDR1 as SGHTA and CDR2 as FQGNSA. This sample stems from a study of naive and memory T cell subsets. Two oligonucleotides, mixed equimolar, formed the beta constant-region primer covering TRBC1 and TRBC2. Via MiXCR, TCRdb re-called the UMI-ligation and nested PCR reads, giving one row per CDR3 protein. The profile shows around 27,000 distinct CDR3 sequences, about 10% of them singletons. The study's findings and limits: Findings for naive and memory subsets could not be checked against ground truth.

This TCR was sampled from a human donor in good health. Source material: effector memory CD4+ T cells from blood. The subset here: effector memory, CD45RA- CD27-. The chain links TRBV7-2 to TRBJ2-1; the match to TRBD2 covers 13 bases. The DNA of the CDR3 is TGTGCCAGCAGCTACCCATCACTAGCGGGAGGGCCTCAGACCCAAGAGCAGTTCTTC. Its translation: CASSYPSLAGGPQTQEQFF.